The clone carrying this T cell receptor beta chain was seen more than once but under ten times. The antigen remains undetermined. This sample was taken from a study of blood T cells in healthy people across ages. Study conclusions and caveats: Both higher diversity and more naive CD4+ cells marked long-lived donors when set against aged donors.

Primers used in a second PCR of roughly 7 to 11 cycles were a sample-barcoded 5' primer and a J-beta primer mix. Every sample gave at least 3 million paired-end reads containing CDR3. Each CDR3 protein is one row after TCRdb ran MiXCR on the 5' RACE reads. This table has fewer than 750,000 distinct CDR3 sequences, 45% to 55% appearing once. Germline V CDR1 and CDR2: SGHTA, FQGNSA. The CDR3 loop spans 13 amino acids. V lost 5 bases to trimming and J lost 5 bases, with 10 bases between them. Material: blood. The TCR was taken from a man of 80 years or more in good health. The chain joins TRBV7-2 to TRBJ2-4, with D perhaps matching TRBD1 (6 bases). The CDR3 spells CASSPRTENIQYF. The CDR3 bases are TGTGCCAGCAGCCCTAGGACAGAAAACATTCAGTACTTC. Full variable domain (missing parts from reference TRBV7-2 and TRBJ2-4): GAGVSQSPSNKVTEKGKDVELRCDPISGHTALYWYRQSLGQGLEFLIYFQGNSAPDKSGLPSDRFSAERTGGSVSTLTIQRTQQEDSAVYLCASSPRTENIQYFGAGTRLSVL.